A single sample is the source of the 16 T cell receptor beta chains below, sequenced in a study of T cells in localized non-small cell lung cancer. Clones were sequenced by immunoSEQ multiplex PCR, and TCRdb holds only the in-frame ones, with some missing. The sample carries 2,000 to 3,000 clones, more than 20% recorded once. The sequencing used lung tumor tissue, collected before any cancer treatment. These receptors all stem from a woman aged 35 to 75 with stage II squamous cell lung carcinoma.

This clone was found a few times. The rearrangement uses TRBV6-8 and TRBJ1-1; D is perhaps TRBD1 (5 bases). The germline gives CDR1 MNHGY, CDR2 SAAAGT. V was pared by 6 bases and J by 4 bases, with 15 bases between. The CDR3 loop spans 14 amino acids. CDR3 DNA: TGTGCCAGCAGACCCCAGGGAAAGCGCACTGAAGCTTTCTTT. Its translation is CASRPQGKRTEAFF.

V usage is TRBV11-3 and J usage is TRBJ2-7; D is perhaps TRBD2 (6 bases). The V and J ends lost 5 bases and 6 bases respectively, with 20 bases between them. The germline CDR1 and CDR2 sequences are SGHNT and YENEEA. The CDR3 length is 15 residues. In DNA, the CDR3 is TGTGCCAGCAGCCCCATAGCTACGGGGGTAGGCGAGCAGTACTTC. Its protein product is CASSPIATGVGEQYF.

V and J are TRBV6-8 and TRBJ1-3; no definite D call. V was cut by 2 bases and J by 6 bases, with 8 bases left in between. Germline CDR1 is MNHGY and CDR2 is SAAAGT. This CDR3 spans 13 amino acids. CDR3 region: CASSYATINTIYF. The CDR3 DNA follows: TGTGCCAGCAGTTACGCGACTATAAACACCATATATTTT.

This clone appeared a few times. This chain uses TRBV11-3 with TRBJ1-1; D remains ambiguous. V was shortened by 5 bases and J by 0 bases, with 13 bases between the two germline ends. Germline CDR1 and CDR2: SGHNT and YENEEA. CDR3 length: 15 amino acids. The DNA of the CDR3 is TGTGCCAGCAGCCCGAGGGTTACCATGAACACTGAAGCTTTCTTT. It yields the protein CASSPRVTMNTEAFF.

This clone showed up just a few times. J is TRBJ2-3 and V is TRBV2; perhaps TRBD2 as D (5 bases). Trimming took off 10 bases at V and 2 bases at J, with 13 bases between the two ends. There are 13 residues in the CDR3. Per the germline V gene, CDR1 is SNHLY and CDR2 is FYNNEI. CDR3 sequence: CATRADHTDTQYF. The CDR3 DNA sequence: TGTGCCACACGAGCGGACCACACAGATACGCAGTATTTT. Together with reference TRBV2 and TRBJ2-3, the CDR3 gives the full variable domain: EPEVTQTPSHQVTQMGQEVILRCVPISNHLYFYWYRQILGQKVEFLVSFYNNEISEKSEIFDDQFSVERPDGSNFTLKIRSTKLEDSAMYFCATRADHTDTQYFGPGTRLTVL.

The V gene is TRBV10-2, the J gene TRBJ2-7; D possibly corresponds to TRBD1 (7 bases). Germline loops: CDR1 WSHSY, CDR2 SAAADI. V was shortened by 2 bases and J by 4 bases, with 15 bases between the two germline ends. The CDR3 has 15 residues. The CDR3 spells CASSEGGGGAYEQYF. In DNA, the CDR3 is TGCGCCAGCAGTGAGGGAGGAGGGGGCGCGTACGAGCAGTACTTC.

The genes are TRBV12-5 and TRBJ1-6; unclear D gene. Per the germline V gene, CDR1 is LGHNT and CDR2 is FRNRAP. This CDR3 contains 14 residues. The V and J ends lost 0 bases and 10 bases respectively, with 10 bases between them. The CDR3 DNA follows: TGTGCTAGTGGTTTGGTAGGCGGGCAGTCACCCCTCCACTTT. Protein sequence: CASGLVGGQSPLHF.

The genes are TRBV9 and TRBJ2-2; TRBD2 aligns across 15 bases. This CDR3 spans 15 amino acids. The V gene's germline CDR1 is SGDLS and CDR2 YYNGEE. J lost 7 bases, V lost 5 bases, and 3 bases had no gene match. CDR3 residues: CASRGLAGGGGELFF. CDR3 DNA: TGTGCCAGCAGGGGACTAGCGGGAGGTGGCGGGGAGCTGTTTTTT.

This clone has a handful of counts. The rearrangement links TRBV11-3 to TRBJ1-1; D ambiguous. Germline assignment: CDR1 SGHNT and CDR2 YENEEA. The CDR3 length is 14 residues. V was trimmed by 0 bases and J by 0 bases, leaving 5 bases between them. This CDR3 reads CASSLDTLNTEAFF. The CDR3 nucleotides are TGTGCCAGCAGCTTAGACACCTTGAACACTGAAGCTTTCTTT. Full variable domain (rest looked up from reference TRBV11-3 and TRBJ1-1): EAGVVQSPRYKIIEKKQPVAFWCNPISGHNTLYWYLQNLGQGPELLIRYENEEAVDDSQLPKDRFSAERLKGVDSTLKIQPAELGDSAVYLCASSLDTLNTEAFFGQGTRLTVV.

This clone was picked up a small number of times. V gene TRBV10-3 combines with J gene TRBJ1-6; a possible D gene is TRBD1 (6 bases). Trimming cost V 0 bases and J 10 bases, with 13 bases left between them. Germline V gene lookup returns CDR1 ENHRY and CDR2 SYGVKD. CDR3 length equals 15 residues. The CDR3 nucleotides read TGTGCCATCAGTGAGTCAAGTGGGGGGGCGTCACCCCTCCACTTT. Amino acids: CAISESSGGASPLHF.

The rearrangement links TRBV11-3 to TRBJ2-7; D might be TRBD1 (6 bases). In germline, CDR1 is SGHNT, CDR2 YENEEA. This CDR3 is 15 amino acids long. With 6 bases removed from V and 0 bases from J, the gap between germline ends came to 15 bases. CDR3 loop: CASRPGTTSSYEQYF. The CDR3 DNA reads TGTGCCAGCAGACCCGGGACAACAAGCTCCTACGAGCAGTACTTC.

This clone was observed a few times. The V call is TRBV11-3, the J call TRBJ2-6, with unresolved D. CDR3 length equals 15 residues. V dropped 2 bases and J dropped 0 bases, with 5 bases sitting between them. Germline V CDR1 and CDR2: SGHNT, YENEEA. The CDR3 loop is CASSLLHSGANVLTF. The CDR3 coding sequence is TGTGCCAGCAGCTTACTTCACTCTGGGGCCAACGTCCTGACTTTC.

The V and J genes are TRBV29-1 and TRBJ2-2; the D gene is possibly TRBD2 (6 bases). Per the germline V gene, CDR1 is SQVTM and CDR2 is ANQGSEA. The CDR3 is 14 amino acids. V lost 6 bases to trimming and J lost 1 base, with 12 bases between them. The CDR3 is CSVNPGGNTGELFF. DNA for the CDR3: TGCAGCGTCAACCCCGGGGGGAACACCGGGGAGCTGTTTTTT.

The V gene is TRBV6-8, the J gene TRBJ1-5, with D perhaps matching TRBD1 (5 bases). The CDR3 consists of 16 residues. CDR1 and CDR2 (germline): MNHGY, SAAAGT. Trimming removed 0 bases at V and 1 base at J, with 10 bases between. The chain's CDR3 is CASSYSSGGSNQPQHF. The CDR3 bases are TGTGCCAGCAGTTACTCGAGCGGGGGAAGCAATCAGCCCCAGCATTTT.

This clone was counted between two and nine times. The chain has TRBV11-3 and TRBJ2-2; D might be TRBD2 (5 bases). The CDR3 contains 16 residues. Per the germline V gene, CDR1 is SGHNT and CDR2 is YENEEA. V lost 1 base and J 0 bases, leaving 9 bases between the germline ends. The CDR3 region is CASSLVIGTNTGELFF. The CDR3 DNA is TGTGCCAGCAGCTTAGTGATCGGGACGAACACCGGGGAGCTGTTTTTT.

The chain is built from TRBV29-1 and TRBJ1-3; D perhaps matches TRBD1 (6 bases). V was cut by 6 bases and J by 4 bases, with 16 bases left in between. Per the germline V gene, CDR1 is SQVTM and CDR2 is ANQGSEA. The CDR3 spans 14 residues. As DNA, the CDR3 is TGCAGCGTCGCAACAGGGAAAGGAGGAAACACCATATATTTT. This encodes CSVATGKGGNTIYF.